The present T cell receptor (beta chain) was sequenced within a study of blood T cell repertoires in COVID-19. J was trimmed by 1 base and V by 4 bases; bases with no gene match: 5. Germline values: CDR1 SGHRS, CDR2 YFSETQ. The CDR3 loop spans 15 amino acids. Source study methods: How many nucleated cells were present was estimated from reference gene primer amplification. Only in-frame clones appear in the TCRdb table, and some are missing; sequencing was by immunoSEQ multiplex PCR. V and J calls and clone size come straight from that table; D and trimming were deduced from the DNA. The sample has fewer than 250,000 clones; around 90% are singletons.

This clonotype was obtained from a man aged 30 to 39 with COVID-19, enrolled during active disease. The chain uses TRBV5-1 and TRBJ2-1; 7 bases align to TRBD1. Sequencing used peripheral blood. CDR3 DNA: TGCGCCAGCAGCGCATACAGGGGATCCTACAATGAGCAGTTCTTC. This gives the protein CASSAYRGSYNEQFF.